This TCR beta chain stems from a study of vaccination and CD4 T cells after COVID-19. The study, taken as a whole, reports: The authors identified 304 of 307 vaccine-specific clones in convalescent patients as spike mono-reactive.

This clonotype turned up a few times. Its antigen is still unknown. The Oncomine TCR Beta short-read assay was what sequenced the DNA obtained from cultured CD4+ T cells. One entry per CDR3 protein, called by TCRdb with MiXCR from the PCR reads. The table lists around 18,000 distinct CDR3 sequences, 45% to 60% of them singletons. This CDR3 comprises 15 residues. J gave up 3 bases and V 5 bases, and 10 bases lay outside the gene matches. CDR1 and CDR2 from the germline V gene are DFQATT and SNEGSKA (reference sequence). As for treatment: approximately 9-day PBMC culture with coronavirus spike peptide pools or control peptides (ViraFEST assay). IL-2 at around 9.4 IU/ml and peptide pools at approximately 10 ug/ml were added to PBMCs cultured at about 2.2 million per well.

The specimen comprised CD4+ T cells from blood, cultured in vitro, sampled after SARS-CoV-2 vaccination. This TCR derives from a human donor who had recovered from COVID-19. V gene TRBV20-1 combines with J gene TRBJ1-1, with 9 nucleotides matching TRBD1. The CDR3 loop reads CSALRDRASYTEAFF. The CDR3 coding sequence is TGCAGTGCTCTCCGGGACAGGGCTTCGTACACTGAAGCTTTCTTT.